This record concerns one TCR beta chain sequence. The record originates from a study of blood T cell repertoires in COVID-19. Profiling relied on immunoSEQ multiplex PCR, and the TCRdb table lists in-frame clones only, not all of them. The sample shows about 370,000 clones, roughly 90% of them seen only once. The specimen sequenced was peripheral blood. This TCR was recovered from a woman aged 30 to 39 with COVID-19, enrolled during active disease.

The CDR3 protein is CASSLLDRRNNEQFF. In nucleotides, the CDR3 is TGTGCCAGTAGTCTCCTGGACCGGAGGAACAATGAGCAGTTCTTC. V usage is TRBV19 and J usage is TRBJ2-1, with a weak D call TRBD2 (5 bases). This CDR3 region has 15 residues. Germline-derived CDR1 and CDR2 are LNHDA and SQIVND (reference sequence). V was clipped by 5 bases and J by 5 bases, with 16 bases between them.